This T cell receptor beta chain appears in the sequencing data of a study of T cell responses to AZD1222 COVID-19 vaccine (dated by TCRdb to about 2021). For the wider study: AZD1222 recipients with second doses at about 4 weeks or about 12 weeks were pooled, because spike-specific TCR depth and breadth did not differ between schedules. A total of about 230 trial participants underwent TCR sequencing, of whom about 210 received two doses of AZD1222 and approximately 25 received two doses of the MenACWY control vaccine. Trial participants were enrolled by age into subgroups of 18-55, 56-69 and 70-plus years, and roughly 150, 30 and 60 TCR-sequenced participants, respectively, were included in these subgroups. Overall results and qualifications from the work: Reportedly, almost half of the unique spike-specific TCRs recognized epitopes lying outside the regions that are mutated in the B.1.351 and B.1.1.7 variants. Spike-specific TCR breadth and depth rose significantly after two AZD1222 doses compared with day 0 and with MenACWY recipients. Participants were mostly white British, with more females than males. The authors suggested clonal diversity may have been underestimated. Because no day 14 peak-response samples were available, repertoires were characterized only after the peak T cell response. The whole spike protein was spanned by vaccine-associated CD4 TCRs, and dominant responses were seen in regions 160-218 and 743-854. Conclusions about previously exposed vaccinees were limited because only six AZD1222 recipients were SARS-CoV-2 seropositive at baseline. In the small 56-69-year group, the increase in depth fell short of significance, most likely because of low power.

The CDR3 regions of human TCRbeta chains were analyzed by immunosequencing. The paper's data handling went like this. TCRs in the repertoires were matched against a reference library of SARS-CoV-2-specific TCRs that had been generated with the MIRA antigen-specificity platform. Breadth meant the fraction of unique TCRs that were SARS-CoV-2-associated, whereas depth meant the fraction of total T cells that were SARS-CoV-2-associated. Using the MIRA data, each spike-specific TCR was assigned both to the spike region to which the TCR was reactive and to a CD4 or CD8 class. Log10-transformed breadth and depth values were compared by one-way ANOVA with Sidak's multiple comparisons tests. The clones in this table, taken by TCRdb from immuneACCESS, are in-frame only. Not every clone is retained; where verified, under half of the shortfall comes from an unresolved V gene, and the cause of the rest is unknown. D and trimming were read from the DNA, whereas the V and J calls and clone size are those reported in that table. For this sample the table gives some 180,000 clones, of which roughly 92% were detected only once. The ten largest account for around 1.6% of the sample.

In light of the paper, this sample's time point label describes: baseline before first vaccination. Vaccinee samples were obtained from the UK trials COV001 and COV002, which included a single-blind randomized controlled phase 2/3 trial of AZD1222 (ChAdOx1 nCoV-19) in healthy adults. For TCRbeta chain sequencing, PBMC samples from trial participants were taken at day 0 and at day 28 after the second dose. Concerning this clone itself: Its target antigen remains unknown. No much larger clone exists at a distance of one base, and base qualities are not known.

V is shortened by 3 bases, J by 9 bases, and the region joining them spans 17 bases. Inclusive of the bounding cysteine and phenylalanine, the CDR3 is 15 residues long. Only the CDR3 part of the read is kept: 45 bases, read in frame from the first base. CDR1 WNHNN and CDR2 SYGVQD were looked up in the germline V gene (reference sequence). This TCR derives from an adult in good health. This specimen was peripheral blood, taken on day 0 of AZD1222 vaccination. This receptor chain uses TRBV10-1 and TRBJ2-2, with TRBD1 perhaps the D gene, on 6 matching bases. The nucleotide sequence reads as follows: TGCGCCAGCAGTGATCAGGGTCTGGGGGCCCGGGAGCTGTTTTTT. Its protein reads: CASSDQGLGARELFF.